A single sample is the source of the 13 T cell receptor beta chains below, sequenced in a study of blood T cell repertoires in COVID-19. TCRdb's copy holds only in-frame clones and misses some; the assay was immunoSEQ multiplex PCR. The table records 140,000 to 150,000 clones, roughly 89% of them present only once. Sequencing used PBMCs or T cells enriched from blood (not recorded which). Source of these receptors: a woman aged 45-59 years who had been exposed to COVID-19.

The chain recombines TRBV18 with TRBJ1-2; D may be TRBD1 (6 bases). Germline assignment: CDR1 KGHSH and CDR2 LQKENI. V dropped 6 bases and J dropped 0 bases, with 20 bases sitting between them. CDR3 length: 17 residues. The CDR3 loop is CASSQGIGDKTNYGYTF. In nucleotides, the CDR3 is TGTGCCAGCTCCCAAGGGATTGGGGACAAGACTAACTATGGCTACACCTTC.

The V call is TRBV30, the J call TRBJ2-1; 13 nucleotides match TRBD2. Germline lookup yields CDR1 GTSNPN and CDR2 SVGIG (reference sequence). The trim removed 0 bases at V and 6 bases at J, leaving 2 bases unmatched. The CDR3 is made up of 15 amino acids. CDR3 sequence: CAWSVLAGGFNEQFF. DNA of the CDR3: TGTGCCTGGAGTGTACTAGCGGGAGGGTTCAATGAGCAGTTCTTC.

The chain employs TRBV10-1 and TRBJ1-2, with D unresolved. The V gene's germline CDR1 is WNHNN and CDR2 SYGVQD (reference sequence). The germline V and J ends were trimmed by 0 bases and 2 bases, with 7 bases remaining between them. This CDR3 comprises 14 residues. The CDR3: CASSESELNYGYTF. The CDR3 region has the DNA TGCGCCAGCAGTGAGTCGGAACTAAACTATGGCTACACCTTC.

This chain joins TRBV11-2 and TRBJ1-6, with a tentative D call TRBD1 (6 bases). V was shortened by 6 bases and J by 12 bases, with 21 bases between the two germline ends. CDR3 length: 15 residues. CDR1 SGHAT and CDR2 FQNNGV come from the germline V gene. The CDR3 DNA is TGTGCCAGCAGGGAAGGGACACTCTCAGTTAGACCCCTCCACTTT. This encodes CASREGTLSVRPLHF.

The rearrangement joins TRBV5-1 to TRBJ1-1, with a weak D call TRBD1 (6 bases). The germline V gene encodes CDR1 SGHRS and CDR2 YFSETQ. Trimming removed 1 base from V and 1 base from J, with 8 bases in between. The CDR3 is 14 residues long. The CDR3 protein is CASSLYRANTEAFF. CDR3 nucleotides: TGCGCCAGCAGCTTGTACAGGGCGAACACTGAAGCTTTCTTT. Looking up the rest from reference TRBV5-1 and TRBJ1-1 gives the full variable domain: KAGVTQTPRYLIKTRGQQVTLSCSPISGHRSVSWYQQTPGQGLQFLFEYFSETQRNKGNFPGRFSGRQFSNSRSEMNVSTLELGDSALYLCASSLYRANTEAFFGQGTRLTVV.

The chain combines TRBV28 with TRBJ2-3; D perhaps matches TRBD1 (6 bases). The V end lost 5 bases, the J end lost 3 bases, and 21 bases lay between the germline ends. The CDR3 runs to 17 residues. The germline V gene encodes CDR1 MDHEN and CDR2 SYDVKM. CDR3 sequence (DNA): TGTGCCAGCAGTGTCGCAGGGGCCGGACTCAAGACAGATACGCAGTATTTT. Protein: CASSVAGAGLKTDTQYF.

The chain is built from TRBV30 and TRBJ2-1; D might be TRBD2 (6 bases). CDR1 is GTSNPN and CDR2 is SVGIG in the germline V gene (reference sequence). This CDR3 comprises 13 residues. V dropped 4 bases and J dropped 5 bases, with 12 bases sitting between them. CDR3 bases: TGTGCCTGGACCGGGAGACTTCACAATGAGCAGTTCTTC. Its protein is CAWTGRLHNEQFF.

The chain links TRBV12-3 or TRBV12-4 to TRBJ1-1; TRBD1 is a possible D gene (6 bases). The germline V and J ends were trimmed by 5 bases and 10 bases, with 14 bases remaining between them. This CDR3 comprises 12 residues. For the CDR3, the DNA is TGTGCCAGCAGTCTCCCGGGGGGCAGAGCTTTCTTT. It encodes CASSLPGGRAFF.

As to this clone: A read error may explain this, as a much larger clone is one base away. The rearrangement links TRBV5-4 to TRBJ2-7; 7 nucleotides line up with TRBD1. The CDR3 totals 12 residues. Germline assignment: CDR1 SGHNT and CDR2 YYREEE (reference sequence). The V gene end was trimmed by 2 bases and the J gene end by 4 bases; junction bases not matched to a gene: 0. CDR3 protein: CASSLQGYEQYF. CDR3 bases: TGTGCCAGCAGCTTACAGGGGTACGAGCAGTACTTC.

This sequence joins TRBV19 and TRBJ1-1, with 7 bases that match TRBD1. The CDR3 is 13 residues long. The V gene end was trimmed by 5 bases and the J gene end by 8 bases; junction bases not matched to a gene: 8. CDR1 is LNHDA and CDR2 is SQIVND in the germline V gene (reference sequence). CDR3 sequence (DNA): TGTGCCAGTAGTCTCGGGACAGCCCTCGAAGCTTTCTTT. It encodes CASSLGTALEAFF.

This chain joins TRBV13 and TRBJ2-1, with 9 bases that match TRBD2. The J segment lost 3 bases and the V segment lost 0 bases, leaving 3 bases of the junction unmatched. The CDR3 covers 16 residues. Germline V lookup: CDR1 PRHDT, CDR2 FYEKMQ (reference sequence). This CDR3 reads CASSLGLAGDYNEQFF. The CDR3 bases are TGTGCCAGCAGCTTAGGTTTAGCGGGGGACTACAATGAGCAGTTCTTC.

This clone was seen only a few times. This CDR3 reads CASSQAAGGHTEAFF. The CDR3 bases are TGTGCCAGCAGCCAAGCGGCGGGGGGTCACACTGAAGCTTTCTTT. The chain uses TRBV14 and TRBJ1-1, with D perhaps matching TRBD1 (5 bases). Germline V gives CDR1 SGHDN, CDR2 FVKESK. V lost 1 base, J lost 3 bases, and 12 bases lay in between. The CDR3 is 15 amino acids. Based on the CDR3 plus reference TRBV14 and TRBJ1-1, the full variable domain is EAGVTQFPSHSVIEKGQTVTLRCDPISGHDNLYWYRRVMGKEIKFLLHFVKESKQDESGMPNNRFLAERTGGTYSTLKVQPAELEDSGVYFCASSQAAGGHTEAFFGQGTRLTVV.

V usage is TRBV4-1 and J usage is TRBJ2-7; D is possibly TRBD1 (5 bases). The V gene's germline CDR1 is MGHRA and CDR2 YSYEKL. The CDR3 sequence is 15 residues long. Trimming pared 6 bases from V and 2 bases from J, leaving 17 bases between. This CDR3 is CASSHVGVRAYEQYF. The CDR3 DNA reads TGCGCCAGCAGTCACGTAGGGGTTAGGGCCTACGAGCAGTACTTC.